In its sample, the clone carrying this TCR beta chain was seen a few times. What it binds is unknown. The V and J ends lost 6 bases and 4 bases, in that order; junction bases with no gene match: 2. The CDR3 totals 11 residues. Germline values: CDR1 DFQATT, CDR2 SNEGSKA (reference sequence). This specimen comes from a study of OX40 agonist ivuxolimab in advanced cancers. Study observations and caveats: In the 0.1-3.0 mg/kg groups, partial responders showed among the lowest expansion. Expanded clones were, on average, more numerous among CD8+ T cells than CD4+.

This table comes from immunoSEQ multiplex PCR, and its TCRdb copy is limited to in-frame clones, with some not included. The table includes some 61,000 clones, roughly 90% detected once. The input for sequencing was CD4+ or CD8+ T cells sorted from blood, taken in a trial of the OX40 agonist ivuxolimab. The chain joins TRBV20-1 to TRBJ2-7, with 8 bases that match TRBD2. This receptor was taken from an adult with an advanced solid tumor such as melanoma, head and neck, liver or kidney cancer. For the CDR3, the DNA is TGCAGTGCCCAGCGGGGGTACGAGCAGTACTTC. Protein product: CSAQRGYEQYF.